A single sample gave rise to the 31 T cell receptor beta chains below, sequenced in a study of PD-L1 blockade in urothelial cancer. Only in-frame clones appear in the TCRdb table, and some are missing; sequencing was by immunoSEQ multiplex PCR. The top ten clones hold around 25% of a sample with 35,000 to 45,000 clones, about 88% of them seen once. Described time point: pretreatment peripheral blood. The source was PBMCs, collected around atezolizumab (anti-PD-L1) treatment. The receptors stem from a donor aged 40 or over with urothelial cancer.

V usage is TRBV19 and J usage is TRBJ2-1; D is perhaps TRBD2 (5 bases). Looked up from germline, CDR1 is LNHDA and CDR2 is SQIVND (reference sequence). This CDR3 comprises 13 residues. V was trimmed by 5 bases and J by 8 bases, leaving 13 bases between them. This CDR3 reads CASSVVPDYEQFF. The CDR3 region has the DNA TGTGCCAGTAGTGTAGTCCCGGACTATGAGCAGTTCTTC.

The chain employs TRBV11-2 and TRBJ2-1; 10 bases fit TRBD1. Trimming cost V 5 bases and J 10 bases; bases outside gene matches: 11. The CDR3 is 15 amino acids. From germline, CDR1 is SGHAT and CDR2 FQNNGV. CDR3 sequence reads: CASSVARGQGYEQFF. DNA for the CDR3: TGTGCCAGCAGCGTAGCCCGGGGACAGGGGTACGAGCAGTTCTTC.

This chain joins TRBV10-1 and TRBJ1-5; TRBD1 matches at 8 bases. From germline, CDR1 is WNHNN and CDR2 SYGVQD (reference sequence). The junction had 6 bases not matched to a gene; V was cut back by 7 bases and J by 4 bases. The CDR3 extends over 14 amino acids. The CDR3 DNA is TGCGCCAGCAACCCGGACAGGGTAAATCAGCCCCAGCATTTT. Translating it yields CASNPDRVNQPQHF.

The chain carries TRBV19 and TRBJ2-1; tentatively, D is TRBD2 (5 bases). V gave up 10 bases and J gave up 8 bases, with 24 bases separating them. This CDR3 contains 15 residues. Germline assignment: CDR1 LNHDA and CDR2 SQIVND (reference sequence). The CDR3 here is CATKPSFGSWDEQFF. The CDR3, as DNA: TGTGCCACCAAACCCTCGTTTGGGAGCTGGGATGAGCAGTTCTTC.

The gene calls are TRBV6-1 and TRBJ2-6; no clear D. This CDR3 has 15 amino acids. Germline V gene data show CDR1 as MNHNS and CDR2 as SASEGT. V was shortened by 1 base and J by 0 bases, with 4 bases between the two germline ends. CDR3 amino acids: CASSEDNSGANVLTF. For the CDR3, the DNA is TGTGCCAGCAGTGAAGACAACTCTGGGGCCAACGTCCTGACTTTC.

This clone showed up just once. The chain uses TRBV7-9 and TRBJ2-7; the D is unclear. CDR3 length: 13 amino acids. V gave up 0 bases and J gave up 6 bases, with 9 bases separating them. Germline V gene lookup returns CDR1 SEHNR and CDR2 FQNEAQ (reference sequence). The CDR3: CASSLAGRLEQYF. In DNA, the CDR3 is TGTGCCAGCAGCTTAGCGGGCCGGCTCGAGCAGTACTTC.

The chain links TRBV10-3 to TRBJ2-3, with 14 bases lining up with TRBD2. The V segment lost 3 bases and the J segment 1 base; nucleotides outside the gene matches: 6. CDR1 and CDR2 (germline): ENHRY, SYGVKD. The CDR3 runs 18 residues. CDR3 protein: CAISDPGLAGAGTDTQYF. The CDR3 DNA reads TGTGCCATCAGTGACCCGGGACTAGCGGGAGCGGGCACAGATACGCAGTATTTT.

The CDR3 sequence is CAHGAGPPDTQYF. The CDR3 bases are TGTGCCCATGGGGCAGGGCCACCAGATACGCAGTATTTT. The V call is TRBV7-9, the J call TRBJ2-3; a weak D match, TRBD1 (5 bases). Trimming shortened V by 11 bases and J by 4 bases, and 16 bases separated the two germline ends. The CDR3 has 13 residues. The V gene's germline CDR1 is SEHNR and CDR2 FQNEAQ (reference sequence). Full variable domain (rest looked up from reference TRBV7-9 and TRBJ2-3): DTGVSQNPRHKITKRGQNVTFRCDPISEHNRLYWYRQTLGQGPEFLTYFQNEAQLEKSRLLSDRFSAERPKGSFSTLEIQRTEQGDSAMYLCAHGAGPPDTQYFGPGTRLTVL.

This clone was detected once. V and J are TRBV6-5 and TRBJ2-7; weak D call: TRBD1 (5 bases). The germline CDR1 and CDR2 sequences are MNHEY and SVGAGI. Trimming left V 6 bases short and J 3 bases short, with 12 bases between. The CDR3 extends over 13 amino acids. CDR3 loop: CASSPGHNYEQYF. DNA for the CDR3: TGTGCCAGCAGCCCCGGACACAACTACGAGCAGTACTTC.

This clone was counted a few times. The chain has TRBV19 and TRBJ1-2; D remains ambiguous. Per the germline V gene, CDR1 is LNHDA and CDR2 is SQIVND (reference sequence). The CDR3 runs to 15 residues. The ends were cut back, 5 bases at V and 8 bases at J, with 21 bases in the middle. Here the CDR3 DNA reads TGTGCCAGTAGTTGGGTTGTAGGGCAAAGCGGGGGCTACACCTTC. As protein: CASSWVVGQSGGYTF.

The rearrangement uses TRBV27 and TRBJ2-2; D gene ambiguous. CDR1 is MNHEY and CDR2 is SMNVEV in the germline V gene (reference sequence). The CDR3 consists of 12 residues. The V end was cut by 6 bases, the J end by 6 bases, with 8 bases between. The CDR3 spells CASRLVAGELFF. In nucleotides, the CDR3 is TGTGCCAGCAGGCTAGTGGCCGGGGAGCTGTTTTTT.

A single count supports this clone. One end of the junction is discordant with germline, which a read error may explain. This chain uses TRBV5-1 with TRBJ2-7, with 11 nucleotides matching TRBD2. The CDR3 is 15 amino acids. Germline lookup yields CDR1 SGHRS and CDR2 YFSETQ. CDR3 in DNA: TGCGCCAGCAGCAGACTAGCGGGAATCTCCTCCGAGCAGTACTTC. Amino acids: CASSRLAGISSEQYF.

The gene calls are TRBV5-1 and TRBJ2-1; D unresolved. Trimming took 0 bases from V and 10 from J, leaving 8 bases between them. CDR1 SGHRS and CDR2 YFSETQ come from the germline V gene. This CDR3 is 12 amino acids long. In DNA form, the CDR3 reads TGCGCCAGCAGCTTGGGGGCAGCAGAGCAGTTCTTC. This encodes CASSLGAAEQFF.

The V call is TRBV5-1, the J call TRBJ2-2; 8 bases are shared with TRBD2. From germline, CDR1 is SGHRS and CDR2 YFSETQ. V was clipped by 0 bases and J by 5 bases; unmatched bases: 6. CDR3 length equals 16 residues. The CDR3 here is CASSLGPSGGTGELFF. The DNA of the CDR3 is TGCGCCAGCAGCTTGGGCCCGTCGGGGGGGACCGGGGAGCTGTTTTTT.

The chain uses TRBV2 and TRBJ1-4, with 7 bases that match TRBD1. Germline CDR1 is SNHLY and CDR2 is FYNNEI. V lost 7 bases, J lost 4 bases, and 0 bases stayed unmatched. This CDR3 contains 12 residues. CDR3 DNA sequence: TGTGCCAGCAACAGGGGTAATGAAAAACTGTTTTTT. Its protein is CASNRGNEKLFF.

This sequence joins TRBV7-8 and TRBJ1-1, with no clear D. The CDR3 is made up of 15 amino acids. Germline CDR1 reads SGHVS; CDR2 reads FQNEAQ. Trimming took off 1 base at V and 2 bases at J, with 11 bases between the two ends. The CDR3 region is CASSLGRRLNTEAFF. CDR3 bases: TGTGCCAGCAGCTTAGGGCGGCGGCTCAACACTGAAGCTTTCTTT.

This clone was seen only once. The chain uses TRBV5-1 and TRBJ2-1; weak D call: TRBD2 (6 bases). The length of the CDR3 is 14 residues. Trimming stripped 0 bases from V and 7 bases from J, with 11 bases between. Germline assignment: CDR1 SGHRS and CDR2 YFSETQ. The CDR3 bases are TGCGCCAGCAGCTTGGTTCCCGGGACTAATGAGCAGTTCTTC. It yields the protein CASSLVPGTNEQFF.

The chain couples TRBV11-2 to TRBJ2-1; 10 bases are shared with TRBD2. Germline V gene lookup returns CDR1 SGHAT and CDR2 FQNNGV. The CDR3 loop spans 16 amino acids. Trimming took 1 base from V and 4 from J; bases not matched to a gene: 4. CDR3 bases: TGTGCCAGCAGCTTAGGGACTAGCGGACAATACAATGAGCAGTTCTTC. Translating it yields CASSLGTSGQYNEQFF.

This clone occurred many times. The chain combines TRBV5-1 with TRBJ2-1; D perhaps matches TRBD1 (8 bases). There are 14 residues in the CDR3. Germline V CDR1 and CDR2: SGHRS, YFSETQ. V was trimmed by 4 bases and J by 10 bases, leaving 18 bases between them. The CDR3 loop reads CASSQGQAGGEQFF. The CDR3 nucleotides read TGCGCCAGCAGCCAGGGACAGGCCGGGGGGGAGCAGTTCTTC.

This clone is termed medium-sized. The chain links TRBV5-8 to TRBJ1-5, with D possibly matching TRBD1 (6 bases). The CDR3 runs to 14 residues. Germline V gene data show CDR1 as SGHTS and CDR2 as YDEGEE. Trimming stripped 4 bases from V and 6 bases from J, with 14 bases between. The CDR3 DNA follows: TGTGCCAGCAGCCCGGCGGGGGCGGGTCAGCCCCAGCATTTT. This encodes CASSPAGAGQPQHF. The variable domain in full, completed from reference TRBV5-8 and TRBJ1-5, reads EAGVTQSPTHLIKTRGQQATLRCSPISGHTSVYWYQQALGLGLQFLLWYDEGEERNRGNFPPRFSGRQFPNYSSELNVNALELEDSALYLCASSPAGAGQPQHFGDGTRLSIL.

This chain connects TRBV10-2 to TRBJ2-1; 7 bases agree with TRBD2. The CDR3 contains 15 residues. The V gene end was trimmed by 6 bases and the J gene end by 9 bases; junction bases not matched to a gene: 14. Germline assignment: CDR1 WSHSY and CDR2 SAAADI. The CDR3 reads CASRSPLAGVGEQFF. Here the CDR3 DNA reads TGCGCCAGCAGGTCCCCCCTGGCGGGAGTGGGTGAGCAGTTCTTC.

V gene TRBV10-3 combines with J gene TRBJ2-7; TRBD1 agrees at 10 bases. Looked up from germline, CDR1 is ENHRY and CDR2 is SYGVKD. The CDR3 loop spans 14 amino acids. After removal of 3 bases from V and 12 bases from J, the junction contained 11 bases not matched to a gene. The CDR3 region is CAISDGTGAPGGYF. The CDR3 DNA sequence: TGTGCCATCAGTGATGGGACAGGGGCCCCCGGCGGGTACTTC.

V is TRBV5-5 and J is TRBJ1-5; D unclear. CDR3 size: 18 residues. Trimming removed 3 bases from V and 1 base from J, with 20 bases in between. Germline V lookup: CDR1 SGHKS, CDR2 YYEKEE (reference sequence). This chain's CDR3 is CASSSTPRTDGSNQPQHF. CDR3 bases: TGTGCCAGCAGCTCCACCCCTCGGACTGATGGGAGCAATCAGCCCCAGCATTTT.

The chain joins TRBV5-1 to TRBJ2-2; 10 bases align to TRBD1. The V segment lost 0 bases and the J segment 4 bases; nucleotides outside the gene matches: 6. CDR1 and CDR2 from the germline V gene are SGHRS and YFSETQ. CDR3 length: 17 residues. The CDR3 reads CASSLGTGGSITGELFF. The CDR3 coding sequence is TGCGCCAGCAGCTTGGGGACAGGGGGGTCTATCACCGGGGAGCTGTTTTTT.

This chain links TRBV4-1 with TRBJ1-1; TRBD1 matches 7 bases. The trim removed 2 bases at V and 4 bases at J, leaving 7 bases unmatched. The CDR3 covers 15 residues. Germline lookup yields CDR1 MGHRA and CDR2 YSYEKL. CDR3 DNA sequence: TGCGCCAGCAGCCAACTGACAGGGTCGGGCACTGAAGCTTTCTTT. This codes for CASSQLTGSGTEAFF.

V usage is TRBV7-3 and J usage is TRBJ2-7; the D gene is possibly TRBD1 (7 bases). Germline CDR1 and CDR2: SGHTA and FQGTGA. The V and J ends lost 2 bases and 6 bases respectively, with 14 bases between them. This CDR3 contains 14 residues. Written as DNA, the CDR3 is TGTGCCAGCAGCTTAGGGACAGTCGGGGGCGAGCAGTACTTC. Protein: CASSLGTVGGEQYF.

The rearrangement joins TRBV11-3 to TRBJ2-7, with TRBD1 matching over 9 bases. Germline CDR1 reads SGHNT; CDR2 reads YENEEA. The CDR3 is 15 residues long. V lost 5 bases and J lost 2; bases outside the gene matches: 7. CDR3 sequence (DNA): TGTGCCAGCAGCCCGTGGACAGGGGCTACCTACGAGCAGTACTTC. Protein: CASSPWTGATYEQYF. Combining the CDR3 with reference TRBV11-3 and TRBJ2-7 gives the whole variable domain EAGVVQSPRYKIIEKKQPVAFWCNPISGHNTLYWYLQNLGQGPELLIRYENEEAVDDSQLPKDRFSAERLKGVDSTLKIQPAELGDSAVYLCASSPWTGATYEQYFGPGTRLTVT.

CDR3 region: CASSYQGLATYNEQFF. The CDR3 DNA sequence: TGCGCCAGCAGTTATCAGGGCTTGGCAACCTACAATGAGCAGTTCTTC. The genes are TRBV5-1 and TRBJ2-1; tentative D call: TRBD1 (5 bases). The CDR3 has 16 residues. Germline V gives CDR1 SGHRS, CDR2 YFSETQ. V was trimmed by 5 bases and J by 2 bases, leaving 17 bases between them.

J is TRBJ2-3 and V is TRBV7-3; the match to TRBD2 covers 11 bases. The trim removed 2 bases at V and 6 bases at J, leaving 10 bases unmatched. The CDR3 runs to 17 residues. The germline gives CDR1 SGHTA, CDR2 FQGTGA. The CDR3 reads CASSLGVAGGSADTQYF. Written as DNA, the CDR3 is TGTGCCAGCAGCTTAGGGGTAGCGGGAGGGTCGGCGGATACGCAGTATTTT.

The chain links TRBV6-5 to TRBJ1-4; D possibly corresponds to TRBD1 (6 bases). Per germline, CDR1 MNHEY and CDR2 SVGAGI. This CDR3 is built from 14 residues. The V end lost 2 bases, the J end lost 3 bases, and 7 bases lay between the germline ends. Here the CDR3 DNA reads TGTGCCAGCAGTTACGAGGGGGCTAATGAAAAACTGTTTTTT. Its translation is CASSYEGANEKLFF.

V usage is TRBV2 and J usage is TRBJ2-7; D is possibly TRBD2 (5 bases). V lost 6 bases and J 6 bases, leaving 9 bases between the germline ends. CDR3 length: 11 residues. Per germline, CDR1 SNHLY and CDR2 FYNNEI. CDR3 region: CASRQLGEQYF. The DNA for the CDR3 is TGTGCCAGCAGGCAACTAGGCGAGCAGTACTTC.